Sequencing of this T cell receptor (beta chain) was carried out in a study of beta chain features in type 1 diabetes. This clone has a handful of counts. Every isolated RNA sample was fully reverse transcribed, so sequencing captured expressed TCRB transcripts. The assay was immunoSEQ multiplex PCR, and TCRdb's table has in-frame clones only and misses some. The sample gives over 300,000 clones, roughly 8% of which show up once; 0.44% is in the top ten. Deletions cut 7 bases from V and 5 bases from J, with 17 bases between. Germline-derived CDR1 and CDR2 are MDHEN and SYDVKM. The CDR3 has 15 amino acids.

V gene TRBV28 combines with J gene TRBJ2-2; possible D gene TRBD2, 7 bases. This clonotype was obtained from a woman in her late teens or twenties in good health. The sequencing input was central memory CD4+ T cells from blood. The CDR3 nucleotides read TGTGCCAGCATCCCCCGGGGGGCTGGGACCGGGGAGCTGTTTTTT. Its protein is CASIPRGAGTGELFF.